This T cell receptor beta chain was sequenced during a study of tumor-infiltrating lymphocytes in localized non-small cell lung cancer. This CDR3 is built from 14 residues. The V gene's germline CDR1 is LGHNA and CDR2 YSLEER. V gave up 2 bases and J gave up 1 base, with 9 bases separating them. Measured with immunoSEQ multiplex PCR; TCRdb has only the in-frame clones, and not every one. The sample gives over 15,000 clones, under 75% of which show up once; about 9.8% is in the top ten. The chain has TRBV4-3 and TRBJ2-7, with a tentative D call TRBD1 (6 bases). Material for sequencing was lung tumor tissue. The clonotype was recovered from a human donor with non-small cell lung cancer. The CDR3 bases are TGCGCCAGCAGCCAATGGGGGACATCCTACGAGCAGTACTTC. Protein: CASSQWGTSYEQYF.